These T cell receptor beta chains were read from a single sample in a study of OX40 agonist ivuxolimab in advanced cancers. Profiled with immunoSEQ multiplex PCR; TCRdb holds only in-frame clones, not every one. The table lists roughly 59,000 clones, under 90% of them singletons. Sample: CD4+ or CD8+ T cells sorted from blood, taken in a trial of the OX40 agonist ivuxolimab. Every receptor here comes from an adult with an advanced solid tumor such as melanoma, head and neck, liver or kidney cancer. Both conserved end residues are part of each CDR3. D genes are given only for firm matches. Clone sizes are given selectively: once, few, many, or a class where the clone is expanded.

D gene	clone size	CDR3 length	V gene	J gene	CDR3 protein	CDR3 DNA
.	.	15	TRBV28	TRBJ2-7	CASTPVGGAAYEQYF	TGTGCCAGCACCCCCGTAGGGGGGGCCGCCTACGAGCAGTACTTC
.	.	11	TRBV30	TRBJ2-7	CAWSAGYEQYF	TGTGCCTGGAGTGCTGGGTACGAGCAGTACTTC
TRBD2	.	15	TRBV4-1	TRBJ2-5	CASSRRLAGKETQYF	TGCGCCAGCAGCCGCCGACTAGCGGGAAAAGAGACCCAGTACTTC
.	.	18	TRBV7-9	TRBJ2-3	CASSPNRGPGRAADTQYF	TGTGCCAGCAGCCCAAACCGGGGACCAGGACGGGCCGCAGATACGCAGTATTTT
.	once	15	TRBV28	TRBJ2-6	CASSSPPSGANVLTF	TGTGCCAGCAGTTCCCCCCCATCTGGGGCCAACGTCCTGACTTTC
.	.	13	TRBV9	TRBJ1-2	CASSAGEGWGYTF	TGTGCCAGCAGCGCGGGGGAGGGATGGGGCTACACCTTC
TRBD2	once	15	TRBV5-4	TRBJ2-7	CASSLRLAGLDEQYF	TGTGCCAGCAGCTTACGACTAGCGGGATTAGACGAGCAGTACTTC
.	.	15	TRBV7-6	TRBJ2-5	CASSLDRGPRGTQYF	TGTGCCAGCAGCTTAGACCGGGGCCCCCGGGGGACCCAGTACTTC
TRBD1	.	18	TRBV19	TRBJ1-2	CASSISGTGVSSNYGYTF	TGTGCCAGTAGTATCTCCGGGACAGGGGTCTCTTCTAACTATGGCTACACCTTC
TRBD1	once	15	TRBV7-8	TRBJ2-7	CASSPTPGQGHEQYF	TGTGCCAGCAGCCCGACTCCGGGACAGGGGCACGAGCAGTACTTC
TRBD1	.	15	TRBV6-6	TRBJ1-3	CASSGPGTDGNTIYF	TGTGCCAGCAGCGGCCCAGGGACAGACGGAAACACCATATATTTT
.	.	14	TRBV28	TRBJ2-4	CASSSRWAKNIQYF	TGTGCCAGCAGTTCAAGGTGGGCCAAAAACATTCAGTACTTC
.	.	13	TRBV7-2	TRBJ2-2	CASRIGGPGELFF	TGTGCCAGCAGAATAGGTGGTCCCGGGGAGCTGTTTTTT
.	.	17	TRBV11-2	TRBJ2-7	CASSFSLGADTPYEQYF	TGTGCCAGCAGCTTCTCATTGGGAGCGGATACTCCCTACGAGCAGTACTTC
.	.	14	TRBV19	TRBJ2-7	CASSSYQGTYEQYF	TGTGCCAGTAGTTCCTATCAGGGAACCTACGAGCAGTACTTC
TRBD1	.	17	TRBV2	TRBJ2-7	CASSEGMGGQGSYEQYF	TGTGCCAGCAGTGAAGGTATGGGTGGACAGGGTTCCTACGAGCAGTACTTC
.	once	14	TRBV27	TRBJ2-7	CASSQSWVGAEQYF	TGTGCCAGCAGCCAAAGCTGGGTTGGAGCCGAGCAGTACTTC
TRBD2	few	15	TRBV30	TRBJ2-5	CARTSGGAREETQYF	TGTGCCAGGACTAGCGGGGGGGCCAGAGAGGAGACCCAGTACTTC
.	.	10	TRBV6-1	TRBJ2-7	CALGYYEQYF	TGTGCACTCGGGTACTACGAGCAGTACTTC
.	.	14	TRBV7-9	TRBJ1-3	CASSLPGQGNTIYF	TGTGCCAGCAGCCTTCCCGGACAGGGAAACACCATATATTTT
.	few	12	TRBV29-1	TRBJ2-3	CSVDKRGDTQYF	TGCAGCGTCGATAAACGCGGGGATACGCAGTATTTT
.	.	15	TRBV4-1	TRBJ2-3	CASSLGSGYTDTQYF	TGCGCCAGCAGCCTCGGTAGCGGTTACACAGATACGCAGTATTTT
.	few	16	TRBV4-1	TRBJ1-3	CASSQDGGGAGNTIYF	TGCGCCAGCAGCCAAGATGGAGGGGGGGCCGGAAACACCATATATTTT
.	.	13	TRBV18	TRBJ2-7	CASSTGTFYEQYF	TGTGCCAGCTCAACCGGGACATTTTACGAGCAGTACTTC
TRBD1	.	14	TRBV6-5	TRBJ1-2	CASSYSIQGAGYTF	TGTGCCAGCAGTTACTCGATTCAGGGGGCTGGCTACACCTTC
TRBD1	once	14	TRBV5-4	TRBJ1-1	CASSRDREAPEAFF	TGTGCCAGCAGCCGGGACAGGGAGGCCCCTGAAGCTTTCTTT
.	.	14	TRBV7-2	TRBJ2-7	CASSLGPAAYEQYF	TGTGCCAGCAGCTTAGGGCCGGCCGCCTACGAGCAGTACTTC
TRBD2	once	15	TRBV19	TRBJ2-1	CASSLTSGGPNEQFF	TGTGCCAGTAGTCTTACTAGCGGGGGGCCTAATGAGCAGTTCTTC
TRBD1	few	12	TRBV6-6	TRBJ1-1	CASRDRGSEAFF	TGTGCCAGCAGAGACAGGGGATCTGAAGCTTTCTTT
TRBD1	.	13	TRBV10-1	TRBJ1-2	CASSPDRAGGYTF	TGCGCCAGCAGTCCGGACAGGGCGGGTGGCTACACCTTC
TRBD1	.	15	TRBV5-1	TRBJ2-1	CASSLRDRGNNEQFF	TGCGCCAGCAGCCTCCGGGACAGGGGCAACAATGAGCAGTTCTTC
TRBD1	.	15	TRBV5-6	TRBJ1-1	CASSGQGTIIAEAFF	TGTGCCAGCAGCGGACAGGGTACGATAATTGCTGAAGCTTTCTTT
.	.	14	TRBV11-2	TRBJ2-5	CASSFSGGAETQYF	TGTGCCAGCAGCTTTTCAGGGGGGGCGGAGACCCAGTACTTC
.	.	12	TRBV2	TRBJ1-1	CASSLLGTEAFF	TGTGCCAGCAGTTTACTTGGCACTGAAGCTTTCTTT
.	.	14	TRBV11-3	TRBJ2-1	CASSLGGRYNEQFF	TGTGCCAGCAGCTTAGGTGGGAGATACAATGAGCAGTTCTTC
TRBD2	.	12	TRBV29-1	TRBJ2-1	CSVGTNDNEQFF	TGCAGCGTCGGGACTAACGACAATGAGCAGTTCTTC
.	.	13	TRBV6-6	TRBJ2-3	CASSVRLADTQYF	TGTGCCAGCAGTGTTCGACTAGCAGATACGCAGTATTTT
.	.	12	TRBV6-1	TRBJ2-3	CASSGQYDTQYF	TGTGCCAGCAGTGGTCAGTATGATACGCAGTATTTT
.	few	14	TRBV7-9	TRBJ2-7	CASSSGRYSYEQYF	TGTGCCAGCAGCTCGGGGCGGTACTCCTACGAGCAGTACTTC
.	.	14	TRBV28	TRBJ1-5	CASSLGTPDQPQHF	TGTGCCAGCAGTTTGGGGACACCGGATCAGCCCCAGCATTTT
.	.	13	TRBV5-1	TRBJ2-7	CASSLEQGREQYF	TGCGCCAGCAGCTTGGAACAGGGGAGGGAGCAGTACTTC
.	.	17	TRBV21-1	TRBJ1-3	CASSKNGTGVSGNTIYF	TGTGCCAGCAGCAAAAATGGGACAGGGGTGTCTGGAAACACCATATATTTT
.	.	14	TRBV5-5	TRBJ2-1	CASSVYGGRNEQFF	TGTGCCAGCAGTGTTTACGGCGGGCGCAATGAGCAGTTCTTC
TRBD1	.	12	TRBV7-9	TRBJ1-1	CASSQQGAEAFF	TGTGCCAGCAGCCAACAGGGGGCTGAAGCTTTCTTT
.	.	13	TRBV4-3	TRBJ2-2	CASSQDMAGELFF	TGCGCCAGCAGCCAAGATATGGCCGGGGAGCTGTTTTTT
.	.	11	TRBV9	TRBJ1-2	CASSDNYGYTF	TGTGCCAGCAGCGACAACTATGGCTACACCTTC
TRBD2	.	15	TRBV5-4	TRBJ2-1	CASSLTSGRANEQFF	TGTGCCAGCAGCCTGACTAGCGGGAGGGCTAATGAGCAGTTCTTC
.	.	15	TRBV7-3	TRBJ2-2	CASSLRGQNTGELFF	TGTGCCAGCAGCTTAAGGGGGCAGAACACCGGGGAGCTGTTTTTT
.	.	14	TRBV7-3	TRBJ1-5	CASSLEGSNQPQHF	TGTGCCAGCAGCTTAGAAGGCTCCAATCAGCCCCAGCATTTT
.	.	16	TRBV6-1	TRBJ2-7	CASSEQGLADAYEQYF	TGTGCCAGCAGTGAACAAGGGTTAGCGGACGCCTACGAGCAGTACTTC
.	.	12	TRBV18	TRBJ1-1	CASSPGRAEAFF	TGTGCCAGCTCACCGGGAAGAGCTGAAGCTTTCTTT
.	.	12	TRBV2	TRBJ1-6	CASSLNNSPLHF	TGTGCCAGCAGTCTAAATAATTCACCCCTCCACTTT
.	few	13	TRBV15	TRBJ2-2	CATSRSGFGELFF	TGTGCCACCAGCAGATCGGGGTTCGGGGAGCTGTTTTTT
TRBD1	.	14	TRBV6-5	TRBJ1-5	CASRHTGGEQPQHF	TGTGCCAGCAGACACACAGGGGGCGAACAGCCCCAGCATTTT
TRBD2	.	15	TRBV15	TRBJ2-7	CATSRDSGGTGEQYF	TGTGCCACCAGCAGAGATAGCGGGGGCACGGGGGAGCAGTACTTC
.	.	14	TRBV25-1	TRBJ1-1	CASSGRGLNTEAFF	TGTGCCAGCAGTGGGAGGGGGTTGAACACTGAAGCTTTCTTT
TRBD2	.	15	TRBV27	TRBJ2-1	CASSFSSGAYNEQFF	TGTGCCAGCAGTTTCTCTAGCGGGGCCTACAATGAGCAGTTCTTC
.	.	12	TRBV28	TRBJ2-3	CASSLGTDTQYF	TGTGCCAGCAGTTTAGGTACAGATACGCAGTATTTT
.	.	15	TRBV5-6	TRBJ1-1	CASSLDLGRGTEAFF	TGTGCCAGCAGCTTGGATCTGGGGCGGGGGACTGAAGCTTTCTTT